This T cell receptor (beta chain) was captured in a study of blood T cells in healthy people across ages. Study-wide results and caveats: Possibly, changes in expanded clonotypes were confounded because donor CMV status was unknown. Older age went with lower TCR beta diversity per million T cells, in a roughly linear way.

A second about 7 to 11 cycle PCR used barcoded and J-beta primers. A single record per CDR3 protein comes from TCRdb applying MiXCR to the 5' RACE reads. Here the sample spans around 1,900,000 distinct CDR3 sequences, roughly two fifths being singletons. A remark on this clonotype: Antigen specificity is unknown.

V lost 7 bases and J 10 bases, leaving 20 bases between the germline ends. The CDR3 contains 12 residues. CDR1 SQVTM and CDR2 ANQGSEA come from the germline V gene. The material sequenced was blood. The sequence was collected from a human donor in good health. V is TRBV29-1 and J is TRBJ2-7; tentative D call: TRBD1 (6 bases). Here the CDR3 DNA reads TGCAGCGCCGAAGGACAGAGGCGCACCCAGTACTTC. This encodes CSAEGQRRTQYF.